A single sample gave rise to the 14 T cell receptor beta chains below, sequenced in a study of OX40 agonist ivuxolimab in advanced cancers. Clones were sequenced by immunoSEQ multiplex PCR, and TCRdb holds only the in-frame ones, with some missing. In the table there are around 37,000 clones, roughly four fifths of which are singletons. The input for sequencing was CD4+ or CD8+ T cells sorted from blood, taken in a trial of the OX40 agonist ivuxolimab. All receptors derive from an adult with an advanced solid tumor such as melanoma, head and neck, liver or kidney cancer.

This sequence joins TRBV28 and TRBJ2-3; 7 bases are shared with TRBD2. V was clipped by 7 bases and J by 1 base; unmatched bases: 8. From germline, CDR1 is MDHEN and CDR2 SYDVKM. The CDR3 totals 15 residues. CDR3 region: CASTSPAGGTDTQYF. In nucleotides, the CDR3 is TGTGCCAGCACCTCCCCGGCGGGGGGCACAGATACGCAGTATTTT.

The chain carries TRBV4-2 and TRBJ1-5, with 9 nucleotides matching TRBD1. Germline CDR1 LGHNA, CDR2 YNFKEQ. The CDR3 sequence is 15 residues long. J was trimmed by 6 bases and V by 0 bases; bases with no gene match: 3. In DNA form, the CDR3 reads TGTGCCAGCAGCCAAGATCGGACAGGGGCTCAGCCCCAGCATTTT. Translated: CASSQDRTGAQPQHF.

The chain has TRBV18 and TRBJ2-5; D is ambiguous. Germline-derived CDR1 and CDR2 are KGHSH and LQKENI. Trimming pared 2 bases from V and 1 base from J, leaving 5 bases between. CDR3 length: 13 amino acids. The CDR3 bases are TGTGCCAGCTCACCAGGAACCCAAGAGACCCAGTACTTC. This encodes CASSPGTQETQYF.

The chain recombines TRBV10-2 with TRBJ1-1, with TRBD1 as a possible D gene (6 bases). The V end was cut by 7 bases, the J end by 0 bases, with 9 bases between. The CDR3 contains 13 residues. The germline V gene has CDR1 WSHSY and CDR2 SAAADI. CDR3 DNA: TGCGCCAGCAAAGGACAGTTGAACACTGAAGCTTTCTTT. Amino acids: CASKGQLNTEAFF.

The chain uses TRBV6-5 and TRBJ2-7, with D unresolved. Trimming shortened V by 0 bases and J by 4 bases, and 7 bases separated the two germline ends. This CDR3 region has 13 residues. The germline V gene encodes CDR1 MNHEY and CDR2 SVGAGI. The CDR3 here is CASSYSIGYEQYF. CDR3 bases: TGTGCCAGCAGTTACTCGATAGGGTACGAGCAGTACTTC.

J is TRBJ2-5 and V is TRBV5-1; D is ambiguous. V lost 4 bases and J lost 5, with 12 bases in between. Germline V gives CDR1 SGHRS, CDR2 YFSETQ. The CDR3 totals 13 residues. This chain's CDR3 is CASSVTGQETQYF. DNA of the CDR3: TGCGCCAGCAGCGTTACCGGGCAGGAGACCCAGTACTTC. Drawing the rest from reference TRBV5-1 and TRBJ2-5, the complete variable domain is KAGVTQTPRYLIKTRGQQVTLSCSPISGHRSVSWYQQTPGQGLQFLFEYFSETQRNKGNFPGRFSGRQFSNSRSEMNVSTLELGDSALYLCASSVTGQETQYFGPGTRLLVL.

V gene TRBV28 combines with J gene TRBJ2-1; 10 positions agree with TRBD1. Trimming cost V 6 bases and J 7 bases; bases outside gene matches: 18. Per germline, CDR1 MDHEN and CDR2 SYDVKM. The length of the CDR3 is 18 residues. The CDR3 coding sequence is TGTGCCAGCAGCGAGACAGGGGGCAAGCGGGAGTTTCGGAATGAGCAGTTCTTC. This translates into CASSETGGKREFRNEQFF.

This chain uses TRBV5-5 with TRBJ1-5, with D possibly being TRBD1 (6 bases). This CDR3 is 15 amino acids long. Deletions cut 0 bases from V and 4 bases from J, with 11 bases between. In germline, CDR1 is SGHKS, CDR2 YYEKEE (reference sequence). CDR3 DNA: TGTGCCAGCAGCTTGGGGGACACACCTAATCAGCCCCAGCATTTT. It encodes CASSLGDTPNQPQHF.

There are a few counts of this clone. The chain carries TRBV2 and TRBJ1-3, with 7 bases that match TRBD1. Germline values: CDR1 SNHLY, CDR2 FYNNEI. The CDR3 spans 13 residues. The ends lost 4 bases at V and 5 bases at J; junction bases unmatched: 2. Written as DNA, the CDR3 is TGTGCCAGCAGTGGGGACAGTAGAAACACCATATATTTT. Residues: CASSGDSRNTIYF.

The gene calls are TRBV7-6 and TRBJ2-1, with D possibly TRBD2 on 6 matching bases. The CDR3 is 16 amino acids. V gave up 5 bases and J gave up 3 bases, with 17 bases separating them. Looked up from germline, CDR1 is SGHVS and CDR2 is FNYEAQ. In DNA form, the CDR3 reads TGTGCCAGCAGCCCTAGCGTTCTCAGAGGCTACAATGAGCAGTTCTTC. Translating it yields CASSPSVLRGYNEQFF.

The chain employs TRBV28 and TRBJ1-2; maybe TRBD1 (6 bases). Germline V gene lookup returns CDR1 MDHEN and CDR2 SYDVKM. CDR3 length: 13 amino acids. The V and J ends lost 2 bases and 2 bases respectively, with 6 bases between them. The CDR3 nucleotides read TGTGCCAGCAGTTTAGGGGGCAACTATGGCTACACCTTC. Translating gives CASSLGGNYGYTF.

This clone was seen just once. J is TRBJ2-1 and V is TRBV5-1; the match to TRBD2 covers 9 bases. The CDR3 consists of 15 residues. CDR1 and CDR2 from the germline V gene are SGHRS and YFSETQ. J was trimmed by 2 bases and V by 4 bases; bases with no gene match: 4. This CDR3 reads CASSIGLATYNEQFF. The CDR3, as DNA: TGCGCCAGCAGCATCGGACTAGCGACCTACAATGAGCAGTTCTTC. The entire variable domain, with the rest obtained from reference TRBV5-1 and TRBJ2-1, is as follows: KAGVTQTPRYLIKTRGQQVTLSCSPISGHRSVSWYQQTPGQGLQFLFEYFSETQRNKGNFPGRFSGRQFSNSRSEMNVSTLELGDSALYLCASSIGLATYNEQFFGPGTRLTVL.

The chain couples TRBV11-2 to TRBJ2-1; 7 positions agree with TRBD2. J was trimmed by 2 bases and V by 2 bases; bases with no gene match: 9. The germline V gene has CDR1 SGHAT and CDR2 FQNNGV. The CDR3 runs 17 residues. The CDR3 coding sequence is TGTGCCAGCAGCTTAACGGGGAGGGGTGTACCCTACAATGAGCAGTTCTTC. Amino acid sequence: CASSLTGRGVPYNEQFF. Together with reference TRBV11-2 and TRBJ2-1, the CDR3 gives the full variable domain: EAGVAQSPRYKIIEKRQSVAFWCNPISGHATLYWYQQILGQGPKLLIQFQNNGVVDDSQLPKDRFSAERLKGVDSTLKIQPAKLEDSAVYLCASSLTGRGVPYNEQFFGPGTRLTVL.

The CDR3 DNA is TGTGCCTGGGCACCAACGAACACTGAAGCTTTCTTT. Translation gives CAWAPTNTEAFF. The chain joins TRBV30 to TRBJ1-1; D not certain. The V and J ends lost 5 bases and 1 base respectively, with 8 bases between them. Per the germline V gene, CDR1 is GTSNPN and CDR2 is SVGIG (reference sequence). The CDR3 loop spans 12 amino acids.